The 20 T cell receptor beta chains below come from one sample, sequenced in a study of blood T cell repertoires in COVID-19. Clones were sequenced by immunoSEQ multiplex PCR, and TCRdb holds only the in-frame ones, with some missing. The table includes 150,000 to 200,000 clones, roughly 82% detected once. Sequenced material: peripheral blood. The receptors were sampled from a woman aged 40 to 50 with COVID-19, enrolled during active disease.

Here the CDR3 reads CASSSLTGSGGYTF. The CDR3 nucleotides read TGTGCCAGCAGTTCCCTGACAGGGTCGGGTGGCTACACCTTC. The rearrangement uses TRBV6-5 and TRBJ1-2; 7 bases align to TRBD1. CDR1 MNHEY and CDR2 SVGAGI come from the germline V gene. This CDR3 has 14 residues. After removal of 4 bases from V and 7 bases from J, the junction contained 9 bases not matched to a gene.

This clone was recorded a few times. The chain recombines TRBV30 with TRBJ1-2, with 7 bases identical to TRBD1. V lost 7 bases, J lost 6 bases, and 11 bases stayed unmatched. Per the germline V gene, CDR1 is GTSNPN and CDR2 is SVGIG (reference sequence). CDR3 length: 13 amino acids. The CDR3 spells CAFMLRDSDGYTF. DNA for the CDR3: TGTGCCTTCATGCTCCGGGACAGCGATGGCTACACCTTC.

V gene TRBV7-3 combines with J gene TRBJ2-1; 7 nucleotides line up with TRBD2. The V gene end was trimmed by 5 bases and the J gene end by 6 bases; junction bases not matched to a gene: 13. CDR1 is SGHTA, CDR2 FQGTGA, per germline. This CDR3 spans 16 amino acids. This CDR3 is CASSALGGPGGNEQFF. The CDR3 DNA reads TGTGCCAGCAGCGCCTTGGGAGGGCCGGGGGGCAATGAGCAGTTCTTC.

This chain links TRBV24-1 with TRBJ2-3; possibly TRBD1 for D (6 bases). The CDR3 is 13 residues long. The V and J ends lost 4 bases and 6 bases respectively, with 10 bases between them. Germline CDR1 reads KGHDR; CDR2 reads SFDVKD. The CDR3 sequence: CATSDGTLDTQYF. CDR3 DNA sequence: TGTGCCACCAGTGACGGGACATTGGATACGCAGTATTTT.

This chain joins TRBV10-3 and TRBJ2-3; the match to TRBD2 covers 11 bases. Germline V lookup: CDR1 ENHRY, CDR2 SYGVKD. The CDR3 has 13 amino acids. The J segment lost 5 bases and the V segment lost 10 bases, leaving 5 bases of the junction unmatched. CDR3 residues: CATRLAGQDTQYF. The CDR3 DNA follows: TGTGCCACCCGACTAGCGGGACAAGATACGCAGTATTTT.

This sequence joins TRBV25-1 and TRBJ2-1; D might be TRBD2 (5 bases). V lost 6 bases and J lost 4, with 16 bases in between. The CDR3 is made up of 15 amino acids. CDR1 and CDR2 from the germline V gene are MGHDK and SYGVNS. In DNA, the CDR3 is TGTGCCAGCAGCGACCGGGATTCGAGTTACAATGAGCAGTTCTTC. Translating it yields CASSDRDSSYNEQFF.

With respect to this clone: In the same sample, other DNA sequences code for this CDR3. The V call is TRBV9, the J call TRBJ2-7; D is possibly TRBD2 (6 bases). Looked up from germline, CDR1 is SGDLS and CDR2 is YYNGEE. The CDR3 runs 15 residues. Deletions cut 3 bases from V and 2 bases from J, with 15 bases between. CDR3 in DNA: TGTGCCAGCAGCGGTGGAGGGAGTCGCGCCTACGAGCAGTACTTC. Encoded protein: CASSGGGSRAYEQYF.

This clone has more than one count but fewer than ten. The chain combines TRBV4-2 with TRBJ2-7; 10 bases match TRBD1. The CDR3 loop spans 14 amino acids. The germline V gene has CDR1 LGHNA and CDR2 YNFKEQ. Trimming at V came to 2 bases and at J to 6 bases, leaving 4 bases not matched to a gene. The CDR3 reads CASSQPGQGPEQYF. In DNA form, the CDR3 reads TGTGCCAGCAGCCAACCGGGACAGGGGCCCGAGCAGTACTTC.

The CDR3, as DNA: TGTGCCAGCAGTCGTTACGGCGGGGGTGGTACTGAAGCTTTCTTT. It specifies CASSRYGGGGTEAFF. The chain combines TRBV27 with TRBJ1-1; the D gene is possibly TRBD1 (5 bases). This CDR3 has 15 amino acids. Germline V lookup: CDR1 MNHEY, CDR2 SMNVEV (reference sequence). V dropped 5 bases and J dropped 5 bases, with 18 bases sitting between them.

This clone was detected a few times. V gene TRBV28 combines with J gene TRBJ2-7; D gene unclear. Germline CDR1 reads MDHEN; CDR2 reads SYDVKM. The germline V and J ends were trimmed by 7 bases and 3 bases, with 13 bases remaining between them. CDR3 size: 13 residues. CDR3 amino acids: CASKAFSGYEQYF. The CDR3 DNA follows: TGTGCCAGCAAGGCTTTTTCGGGCTACGAGCAGTACTTC.

The rearrangement links TRBV7-9 to TRBJ1-2; no reliable D call. Trimming removed 4 bases from V and 8 bases from J, with 11 bases in between. The CDR3 length is 12 residues. Germline assignment: CDR1 SEHNR and CDR2 FQNEAQ (reference sequence). The CDR3 coding sequence is TGTGCCAGCAGCTCGTGGGCTGTGGGCTACACCTTC. It translates to CASSSWAVGYTF.

The chain employs TRBV19 and TRBJ1-2; D remains ambiguous. The CDR3 spans 14 residues. Per germline, CDR1 LNHDA and CDR2 SQIVND (reference sequence). V dropped 7 bases and J dropped 2 bases, with 14 bases sitting between them. CDR3 sequence: CASTREGNNYGYTF. The CDR3 DNA sequence: TGTGCCAGTACCCGTGAGGGAAACAACTATGGCTACACCTTC.

V gene TRBV11-1 combines with J gene TRBJ2-3, with 8 bases fitting TRBD1. The CDR3 is 16 residues long. CDR1 SGHAT and CDR2 FQDESV come from the germline V gene (reference sequence). The junction had 12 bases not matched to a gene; V was cut back by 5 bases and J by 5 bases. In DNA, the CDR3 is TGTGCCAGCAGCCCGACAGGGGCCTTATCGGGAGATACGCAGTATTTT. Residues: CASSPTGALSGDTQYF.

This chain links TRBV6-5 with TRBJ1-4; tentative D call: TRBD1 (5 bases). There are 14 residues in the CDR3. Germline V lookup: CDR1 MNHEY, CDR2 SVGAGI. Trimming cost V 6 bases and J 3 bases, with 11 bases left between them. The CDR3 is CASSPGPSNEKLFF. CDR3 coding DNA: TGTGCCAGCAGCCCAGGGCCCTCTAATGAAAAACTGTTTTTT.

As to this clone: A junction end diverges from the germline sequence, so it may reflect a read error. The V gene is TRBV12-3 or TRBV12-4, the J gene TRBJ1-2; D is uncertain. The CDR3 has 11 amino acids. The DNA of the CDR3 is TGTGCCAGCAGTCACAGTCAAAACACCGTCTTC. The encoded protein is CASSHSQNTVF.

The chain recombines TRBV11-3 with TRBJ1-1; 9 bases are a match to TRBD1. The CDR3 consists of 13 residues. Germline V gives CDR1 SGHNT, CDR2 YENEEA. V lost 3 bases to trimming and J lost 4 bases; unmatched junction nucleotides: 0. The CDR3 DNA reads TGTGCCAGCAGCTTGACAGGGGGCACTGAAGCTTTCTTT. Translated, it gives CASSLTGGTEAFF.

This CDR3 reads CASSSHLIDRVGEKLFF. The CDR3 nucleotides read TGCGCCAGCAGCTCCCACCTAATCGACAGGGTAGGTGAAAAACTGTTTTTT. This chain uses TRBV5-1 with TRBJ1-4; 7 bases fit TRBD1. Germline V lookup: CDR1 SGHRS, CDR2 YFSETQ. The V gene end was trimmed by 3 bases and the J gene end by 7 bases; junction bases not matched to a gene: 15. There are 17 residues in the CDR3.

This sequence joins TRBV7-8 and TRBJ1-2; 7 bases align to TRBD1. This CDR3 is built from 14 residues. Germline V lookup: CDR1 SGHVS, CDR2 FQNEAQ. V lost 2 bases, J lost 6 bases, and 6 bases stayed unmatched. DNA for the CDR3: TGTGCCAGCAGCTTAAGGGGGCTAAGCGATGGCTACACCTTC. Amino acids: CASSLRGLSDGYTF.

This clone appeared a single time. The chain uses TRBV25-1 and TRBJ2-2; tentatively, D is TRBD1 (6 bases). The CDR3 totals 13 residues. The V end was cut by 6 bases, the J end by 4 bases, with 9 bases between. The V gene's germline CDR1 is MGHDK and CDR2 SYGVNS. The DNA of the CDR3 is TGTGCCAGCAGGGGGGCAGCCACCGGGGAGCTGTTTTTT. It codes for CASRGAATGELFF.

The V gene is TRBV19, the J gene TRBJ1-1; a weak D match, TRBD1 (6 bases). Trimming left V 6 bases short and J 2 bases short, with 10 bases between. The CDR3 covers 13 residues. Germline assignment: CDR1 LNHDA and CDR2 SQIVND (reference sequence). CDR3 sequence: CASSLGGNTEAFF. The CDR3 nucleotides read TGTGCCAGTAGCCTTGGGGGCAACACTGAAGCTTTCTTT.